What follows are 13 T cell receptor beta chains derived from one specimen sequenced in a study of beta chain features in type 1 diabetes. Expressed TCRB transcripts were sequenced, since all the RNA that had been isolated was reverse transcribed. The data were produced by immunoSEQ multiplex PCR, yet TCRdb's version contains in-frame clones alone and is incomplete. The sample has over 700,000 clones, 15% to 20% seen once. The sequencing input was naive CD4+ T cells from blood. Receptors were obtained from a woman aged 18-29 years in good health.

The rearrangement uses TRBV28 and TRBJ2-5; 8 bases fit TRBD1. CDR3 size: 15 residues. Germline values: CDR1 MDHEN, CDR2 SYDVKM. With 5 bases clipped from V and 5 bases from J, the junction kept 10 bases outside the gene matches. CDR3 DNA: TGTGCCAGCAGTCCCCAGGGGGCCGCCCGGGAGACCCAGTACTTC. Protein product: CASSPQGAARETQYF.

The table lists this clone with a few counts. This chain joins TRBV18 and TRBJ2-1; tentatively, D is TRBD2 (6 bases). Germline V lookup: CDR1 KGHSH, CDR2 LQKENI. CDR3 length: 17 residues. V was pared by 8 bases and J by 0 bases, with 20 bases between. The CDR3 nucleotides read TGTGCCAGCCGGATAATAGTTAGCGGTAGCTCCTACAATGAGCAGTTCTTC. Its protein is CASRIIVSGSSYNEQFF.

CDR3 bases: TGTGCCAGTAGTATAGGTCCTAGCGGAAACACCGGGGAGCTGTTTTTT. Encoded protein: CASSIGPSGNTGELFF. The rearrangement uses TRBV19 and TRBJ2-2; 7 bases match TRBD2. Germline CDR1 and CDR2: LNHDA and SQIVND (reference sequence). V shed 1 base, J shed 2 bases, and the junction held 4 bases outside the gene matches. The CDR3 is 16 amino acids.

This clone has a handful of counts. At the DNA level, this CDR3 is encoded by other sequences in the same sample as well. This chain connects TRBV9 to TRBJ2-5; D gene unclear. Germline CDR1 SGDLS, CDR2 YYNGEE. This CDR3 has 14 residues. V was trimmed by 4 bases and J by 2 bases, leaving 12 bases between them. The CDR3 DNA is TGTGCCAGCAGCCAGACGTTGGGACAAGAGACCCAGTACTTC. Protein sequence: CASSQTLGQETQYF.

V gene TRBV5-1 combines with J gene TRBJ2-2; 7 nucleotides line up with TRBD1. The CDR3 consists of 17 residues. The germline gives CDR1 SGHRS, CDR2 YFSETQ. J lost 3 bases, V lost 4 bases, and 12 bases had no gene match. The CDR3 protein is CASSRLTGTEHTGELFF. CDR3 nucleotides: TGCGCCAGCAGCCGACTTACCGGGACAGAGCACACCGGGGAGCTGTTTTTT.

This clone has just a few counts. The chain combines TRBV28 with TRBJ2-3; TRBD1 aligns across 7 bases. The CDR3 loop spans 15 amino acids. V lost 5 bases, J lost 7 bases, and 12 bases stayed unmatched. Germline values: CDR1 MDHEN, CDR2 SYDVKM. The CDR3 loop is CASSPSDRWGNTQYF. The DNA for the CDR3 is TGTGCCAGCAGTCCCTCGGACAGGTGGGGGAATACGCAGTATTTT.

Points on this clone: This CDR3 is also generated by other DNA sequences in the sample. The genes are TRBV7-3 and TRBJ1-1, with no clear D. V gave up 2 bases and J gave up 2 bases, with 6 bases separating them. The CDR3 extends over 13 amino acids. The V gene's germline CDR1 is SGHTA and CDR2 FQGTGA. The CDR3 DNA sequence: TGTGCCAGCAGCTTACAGGTTAACACTGAAGCTTTCTTT. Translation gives CASSLQVNTEAFF.

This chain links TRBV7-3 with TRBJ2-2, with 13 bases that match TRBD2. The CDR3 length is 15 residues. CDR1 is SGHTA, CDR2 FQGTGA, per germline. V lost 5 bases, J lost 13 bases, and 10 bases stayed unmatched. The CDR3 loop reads CASSRSGLAGEGLFF. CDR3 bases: TGTGCCAGCAGCCGTTCTGGACTAGCGGGAGAGGGGCTGTTTTTT.

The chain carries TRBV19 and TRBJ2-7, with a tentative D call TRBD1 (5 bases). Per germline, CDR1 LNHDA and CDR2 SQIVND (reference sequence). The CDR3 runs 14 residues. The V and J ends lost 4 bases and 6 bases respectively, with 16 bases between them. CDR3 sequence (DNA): TGTGCCAGTAGTACCGACCAAACAGGCTCCGAGCAGTACTTC. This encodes CASSTDQTGSEQYF. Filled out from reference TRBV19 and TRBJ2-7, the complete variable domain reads DGGITQSPKYLFRKEGQNVTLSCEQNLNHDAMYWYRQDPGQGLRLIYYSQIVNDFQKGDIAEGYSVSREKKESFPLTVTSAQKNPTAFYLCASSTDQTGSEQYFGPGTRLTVT.

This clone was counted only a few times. The CDR3 loop reads CASSHSPWETQYF. CDR3 nucleotides: TGTGCCAGCAGTCATTCTCCGTGGGAGACCCAGTACTTC. The chain is built from TRBV27 and TRBJ2-5; D uncertain. From germline, CDR1 is MNHEY and CDR2 SMNVEV (reference sequence). The CDR3 runs to 13 residues. V was pared by 5 bases and J by 5 bases, with 12 bases between.

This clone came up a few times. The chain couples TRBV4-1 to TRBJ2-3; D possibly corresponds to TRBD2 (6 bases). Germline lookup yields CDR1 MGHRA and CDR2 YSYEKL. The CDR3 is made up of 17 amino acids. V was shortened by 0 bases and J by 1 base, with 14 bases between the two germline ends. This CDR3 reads CASSQDLAASGTDTQYF. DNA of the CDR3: TGCGCCAGCAGCCAAGACCTGGCGGCTAGCGGCACAGATACGCAGTATTTT.

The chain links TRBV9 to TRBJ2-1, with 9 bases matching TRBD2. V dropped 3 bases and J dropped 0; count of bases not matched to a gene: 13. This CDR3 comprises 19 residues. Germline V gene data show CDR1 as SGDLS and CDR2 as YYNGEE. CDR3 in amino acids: CASSGVSGTSLTSYNEQFF. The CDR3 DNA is TGTGCCAGCAGCGGAGTTTCCGGGACTAGCCTTACCTCCTACAATGAGCAGTTCTTC. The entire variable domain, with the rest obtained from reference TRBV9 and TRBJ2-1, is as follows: DSGVTQTPKHLITATGQRVTLRCSPRSGDLSVYWYQQSLDQGLQFLIQYYNGEERAKGNILERFSAQQFPDLHSELNLSSLELGDSALYFCASSGVSGTSLTSYNEQFFGPGTRLTVL.

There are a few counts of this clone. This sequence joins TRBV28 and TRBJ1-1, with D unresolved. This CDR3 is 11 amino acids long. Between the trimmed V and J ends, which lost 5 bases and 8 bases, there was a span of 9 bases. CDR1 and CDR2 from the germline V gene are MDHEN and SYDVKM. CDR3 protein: CASSLLGEAFF. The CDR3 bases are TGTGCCAGCAGTCTCCTCGGGGAAGCTTTCTTT.